Below, 4 T cell receptor beta chains from the same sample are listed, as sequenced in a study of blood T cell repertoires in COVID-19 (dated by TCRdb to about 2020). Library preparation used the immunoSEQ multiplex PCR assay. TCRdb limited this immuneACCESS table to in-frame rearrangements with V and J called. A share of clones is missing; checked studies link under half to unresolved V genes, and the rest is unexplained. Across this sample there are roughly 190,000 clones, with 80% to 90% seen only once. The ten largest make up roughly 20% of the sample. Sequenced sample: peripheral blood. Receptors were obtained from a human donor in a cohort sampled during active COVID-19.

V usage is TRBV2 and J usage is TRBJ2-4; D is possibly TRBD2 (6 bases). This CDR3 region has 16 residues. V gave up 5 bases and J gave up 8 bases, with 22 bases separating them. The germline V gene has CDR1 SNHLY and CDR2 FYNNEI. The CDR3 protein is CASSMRGPLQADIQYF. The CDR3 DNA reads as TGTGCCAGCAGTATGCGGGGACCGCTCCAGGCGGACATTCAGTACTTC.

The sample holds one count of this clone. The chain joins TRBV5-1 to TRBJ2-6; TRBD1 might be the D (5 bases). This CDR3 has 14 residues. The V gene lost 5 bases and the J gene lost 0 bases, with 6 bases spanning the gap. Germline V CDR1 and CDR2: SGHRS, YFSETQ. The CDR3 here is CASSQGSGANVLTF. The CDR3 DNA reads TGCGCCAGCAGTCAGGGCTCTGGGGCCAACGTCCTGACTTTC. Complete variable domain (other parts from reference TRBV5-1 and TRBJ2-6): KAGVTQTPRYLIKTRGQQVTLSCSPISGHRSVSWYQQTPGQGLQFLFEYFSETQRNKGNFPGRFSGRQFSNSRSEMNVSTLELGDSALYLCASSQGSGANVLTFGAGSRLTVL.

This clone was picked up a small number of times. The rearrangement joins TRBV28 to TRBJ1-6; 8 nucleotides align to TRBD1. Germline lookup yields CDR1 MDHEN and CDR2 SYDVKM. CDR3 length: 13 amino acids. With 10 bases clipped from V and 9 bases from J, the junction kept 8 bases outside the gene matches. The CDR3 coding sequence is TGTGCCACCGGACAGGGCAGGAGTTCACCCCTCCACTTT. Residues: CATGQGRSSPLHF. Drawing the rest from reference TRBV28 and TRBJ1-6, the complete variable domain is DVKVTQSSRYLVKRTGEKVFLECVQDMDHENMFWYRQDPGLGLRLIYFSYDVKMKEKGDIPEGYSVSREKKERFSLILESASTNQTSMYLCATGQGRSSPLHFGNGTRLTVT.

J is TRBJ2-2 and V is TRBV11-2; the match to TRBD2 covers 9 bases. V lost 0 bases to trimming and J lost 9 bases; unmatched junction nucleotides: 5. Germline V gene lookup returns CDR1 SGHAT and CDR2 FQNNGV. The CDR3 totals 15 residues. The CDR3 nucleotides are TGTGCCAGCAGCTTAGAGGGACTAGCAGCCCGGGAGCTGTTTTTT. Translated: CASSLEGLAARELFF. The variable domain in full, completed from reference TRBV11-2 and TRBJ2-2, reads EAGVAQSPRYKIIEKRQSVAFWCNPISGHATLYWYQQILGQGPKLLIQFQNNGVVDDSQLPKDRFSAERLKGVDSTLKIQPAKLEDSAVYLCASSLEGLAARELFFGEGSRLTVL.